Following are 24 T cell receptor beta chains from one sample sequenced in a study of vaccination and CD4 T cells after COVID-19. As to treatment: approximately nine-day PBMC culture with coronavirus spike peptide pools or control peptides (ViraFEST assay). These receptors have no identified antigens. The study sequenced cultured CD4+ T cell DNA using the Oncomine TCR Beta short-read assay. TCRdb independently ran MiXCR on the PCR reads; one entry per CDR3 protein. Among some 10,000 distinct CDR3 sequences, approximately 60% were seen once, and the ten largest hold about 33%. Material: CD4+ T cells from blood, cultured in vitro. Every receptor here comes from a human donor who had recovered from COVID-19.

V is TRBV24-1 and J is TRBJ2-3, with 10 bases aligning to TRBD2. V was pared by 5 bases and J by 0 bases, with 4 bases of the junction left unmatched. CDR1 and CDR2 (germline): KGHDR, SFDVKD. This CDR3 comprises 16 residues. In nucleotides, the CDR3 is TGTGCCACCAGTGCCACTAGCGGGACTAGCACAGATACGCAGTATTTT. Translation: CATSATSGTSTDTQYF.

This sequence joins TRBV6-1 and TRBJ1-2; D may be TRBD1 (6 bases). This CDR3 region has 14 residues. Germline CDR1 and CDR2: MNHNS and SASEGT. V was trimmed by 5 bases and J by 4 bases, leaving 14 bases between them. The CDR3 DNA is TGTGCCAGCAGTCCCGATAGGGGGGCCTATGGCTACACCTTC. It codes for CASSPDRGAYGYTF.

This chain uses TRBV25-1 with TRBJ1-1; D gene unclear. The ends were cut back, 2 bases at V and 8 bases at J, with 12 bases in the middle. The germline CDR1 and CDR2 sequences are MGHDK and SYGVNS. The CDR3 covers 13 residues. Here the CDR3 reads CASSEPTLKEAFF. Here the CDR3 DNA reads TGTGCCAGCAGTGAACCGACCCTGAAGGAAGCTTTCTTT.

This clonotype qualifies as large. The chain couples TRBV28 to TRBJ2-6, with D possibly TRBD2 on 5 matching bases. CDR1 MDHEN and CDR2 SYDVKM come from the germline V gene. The CDR3 runs to 15 residues. V lost 5 bases, J lost 0 bases, and 8 bases lay in between. CDR3 amino acids: CASSAGLSGANVLTF. As DNA, the CDR3 is TGTGCCAGCAGTGCGGGTCTCTCTGGGGCCAACGTCCTGACTTTC.

V and J are TRBV7-2 and TRBJ1-1; D unresolved. Germline V CDR1 and CDR2: SGHTA, FQGNSA. This CDR3 is built from 13 residues. Trimming removed 4 bases at V and 4 bases at J, with 10 bases between. This chain's CDR3 is CASSSLVSTEAFF. The CDR3 DNA reads TGTGCCAGCAGCTCTTTAGTGAGCACTGAAGCTTTCTTT.

The J gene is TRBJ2-7, the V gene TRBV7-8; 7 positions agree with TRBD1. V dropped 5 bases and J dropped 1; count of bases not matched to a gene: 8. Germline CDR1 reads SGHVS; CDR2 reads FQNEAQ. This CDR3 spans 15 amino acids. CDR3 in amino acids: CASSPVQGQSYEQYF. Written as DNA, the CDR3 is TGTGCCAGCAGCCCGGTGCAGGGACAGTCCTACGAGCAGTACTTC. Variable domain in full (rest from reference TRBV7-8 and TRBJ2-7): GAGVSQSPRYKVAKRGQDVALRCDPISGHVSLFWYQQALGQGPEFLTYFQNEAQLDKSGLPSDRFFAERPEGSVSTLKIQRTQQEDSAVYLCASSPVQGQSYEQYFGPGTRLTVT.

V and J are TRBV28 and TRBJ2-7, with 12 positions matching TRBD2. From germline, CDR1 is MDHEN and CDR2 SYDVKM. The CDR3 covers 15 residues. Trimming cost V 6 bases and J 4 bases; bases outside gene matches: 7. The CDR3 DNA sequence: TGTGCCAGCAGGATGACTAGCGGGAGAATGTACGAGCAGTACTTC. This gives the protein CASRMTSGRMYEQYF.

CDR3: CASSLQGNSNQPQHF. The CDR3 bases are TGTGCCAGCAGCTTACAGGGAAATAGCAATCAGCCCCAGCATTTT. V is TRBV7-2 and J is TRBJ1-5; weak D call: TRBD1 (5 bases). This CDR3 is 15 amino acids long. CDR1 is SGHTA, CDR2 FQGNSA, per germline. Trimming pared 2 bases from V and 0 bases from J, leaving 8 bases between. The entire variable domain, with the rest obtained from reference TRBV7-2 and TRBJ1-5, is as follows: GAGVSQSPSNKVTEKGKDVELRCDPISGHTALYWYRQSLGQGLEFLIYFQGNSAPDKSGLPSDRFSAERTGGSVSTLTIQRTQQEDSAVYLCASSLQGNSNQPQHFGDGTRLSIL.

This clonotype was recorded once. The chain links TRBV7-9 to TRBJ1-2; 8 nucleotides match TRBD1. The junction had 4 bases not matched to a gene; V was cut back by 1 base and J by 3 bases. The CDR3 has 15 residues. Germline CDR1 reads SEHNR; CDR2 reads FQNEAQ (reference sequence). CDR3: CASSLEQGGYYGYTF. The CDR3 DNA reads as TGTGCCAGCAGCTTAGAACAGGGGGGGTACTATGGCTACACCTTC.

The chain's CDR3 is CASRPPTGFSGELFF. DNA for the CDR3: TGTGCCAGCAGGCCCCCGACAGGGTTTAGCGGGGAGCTGTTTTTT. The chain employs TRBV28 and TRBJ2-2, with 7 nucleotides matching TRBD1. The CDR3 totals 15 residues. Losses at the gene ends were 6 bases for V and 7 bases for J; bases not matched to a gene: 11. Germline CDR1 and CDR2: MDHEN and SYDVKM. Variable domain in full (rest from reference TRBV28 and TRBJ2-2): DVKVTQSSRYLVKRTGEKVFLECVQDMDHENMFWYRQDPGLGLRLIYFSYDVKMKEKGDIPEGYSVSREKKERFSLILESASTNQTSMYLCASRPPTGFSGELFFGEGSRLTVL.

J is TRBJ1-5 and V is TRBV7-2; D is unclear. With 6 bases removed from V and 1 base from J, the gap between germline ends came to 13 bases. The CDR3 is 15 residues long. Germline V gene sequence: CDR1 SGHTA, CDR2 FQGNSA. CDR3 loop: CASSPTGQSNQPQHF. Here the CDR3 DNA reads TGTGCCAGCAGTCCTACCGGGCAGAGCAATCAGCCCCAGCATTTT.

This chain links TRBV2 with TRBJ2-1; tentative D call: TRBD1 (8 bases). The V and J ends lost 6 bases and 6 bases respectively, with 15 bases between them. The CDR3 loop spans 14 amino acids. From germline, CDR1 is SNHLY and CDR2 FYNNEI. The CDR3: CASSSQGGLNEQFF. As DNA, the CDR3 is TGTGCCAGCAGCTCACAGGGGGGGCTCAATGAGCAGTTCTTC.

V is TRBV27 and J is TRBJ1-6, with D unresolved. There are 13 residues in the CDR3. V shed 7 bases and J shed 6 bases, with 10 bases lying between them. In germline, CDR1 is MNHEY, CDR2 SMNVEV (reference sequence). CDR3 sequence: CASKSAGNSPLHF. In DNA form, the CDR3 reads TGTGCCAGCAAGTCGGCGGGTAATTCACCCCTCCACTTT.

This clonotype was observed a handful of times. The chain carries TRBV20-1 and TRBJ2-1; D ambiguous. The CDR3 covers 12 residues. Trimming cost V 3 bases and J 6 bases, with 9 bases left between them. The germline gives CDR1 DFQATT, CDR2 SNEGSKA (reference sequence). The CDR3 here is CSARKLFNEQFF. CDR3 in DNA: TGCAGTGCTAGGAAACTTTTCAATGAGCAGTTCTTC.

This clonotype was seen a few times. The CDR3 loop is CASSYRDGDYGYTF. In DNA form, the CDR3 reads TGCGCCAGCAGCTACCGGGACGGGGACTATGGCTACACCTTC. V is TRBV5-1 and J is TRBJ1-2; TRBD1 might be the D (5 bases). In germline, CDR1 is SGHRS, CDR2 YFSETQ. This CDR3 comprises 14 residues. Trimming removed 3 bases from V and 3 bases from J, with 12 bases in between.

V usage is TRBV19 and J usage is TRBJ2-3; TRBD1 matches 8 bases. CDR1 LNHDA and CDR2 SQIVND come from the germline V gene (reference sequence). Germline trimming cut 5 bases from V and 3 bases from J; bases unmatched to any gene: 4. The CDR3 length is 14 residues. CDR3 residues: CASSLRQGTDTQYF. CDR3 in DNA: TGTGCCAGTAGTCTGCGACAGGGGACAGATACGCAGTATTTT.

This clonotype came up a few times. CDR3 in amino acids: CASSPRDIRLEAFF. The CDR3 nucleotides read TGTGCCAGCAGCCCGAGGGACATAAGACTTGAAGCTTTCTTT. This chain joins TRBV27 and TRBJ1-1; possible D gene TRBD1, 6 bases. Germline lookup yields CDR1 MNHEY and CDR2 SMNVEV (reference sequence). This CDR3 region has 14 residues. V was trimmed by 6 bases and J by 7 bases, leaving 18 bases between them.

This clonotype was picked up a small number of times. The V call is TRBV7-9, the J call TRBJ1-1; weak D call: TRBD1 (5 bases). Looked up from germline, CDR1 is SEHNR and CDR2 is FQNEAQ (reference sequence). The CDR3 contains 15 residues. The V and J ends lost 4 bases and 3 bases respectively, with 15 bases between them. This CDR3 reads CASSWGKGTDTEAFF. The CDR3 DNA sequence: TGTGCCAGCAGCTGGGGTAAGGGGACGGACACTGAAGCTTTCTTT.

The V gene is TRBV6-1, the J gene TRBJ2-5; TRBD1 aligns across 10 bases. There are 16 residues in the CDR3. Trimming took 6 bases from V and 5 from J; bases not matched to a gene: 12. In germline, CDR1 is MNHNS, CDR2 SASEGT. The CDR3 DNA reads TGTGCCAGCAGCTCCGACAGGGGGCGGGATGAGGAGACCCAGTACTTC. Translating gives CASSSDRGRDEETQYF.

The chain combines TRBV11-2 with TRBJ2-5; D gene ambiguous. This CDR3 is 14 amino acids long. Germline assignment: CDR1 SGHAT and CDR2 FQNNGV. Trimming cost V 0 bases and J 5 bases, with 10 bases left between them. The CDR3 is CASSLERLTETQYF. The CDR3, as DNA: TGTGCCAGCAGCTTAGAACGGCTAACGGAGACCCAGTACTTC.

The V call is TRBV5-1, the J call TRBJ1-1; 9 bases match TRBD1. The V gene's germline CDR1 is SGHRS and CDR2 YFSETQ. This CDR3 has 15 amino acids. Losses at the gene ends were 6 bases for V and 3 bases for J; bases not matched to a gene: 9. CDR3 coding DNA: TGCGCCAGCATTAGGGCTGACAGGGGGGACACTGAAGCTTTCTTT. Translated: CASIRADRGDTEAFF. Full variable domain (outside the CDR3, taken from reference TRBV5-1 and TRBJ1-1): KAGVTQTPRYLIKTRGQQVTLSCSPISGHRSVSWYQQTPGQGLQFLFEYFSETQRNKGNFPGRFSGRQFSNSRSEMNVSTLELGDSALYLCASIRADRGDTEAFFGQGTRLTVV.

Only a few counts were recorded for this clonotype. The V and J genes are TRBV6-7 and TRBJ1-2; possibly TRBD1 for D (5 bases). TRBV6-7 is reported as an ORF; its role is uncertain. The CDR3 runs 15 residues. The V end lost 7 bases, the J end lost 4 bases, and 19 bases lay between the germline ends. CDR3 DNA sequence: TGTGCCAGCACGAACCGGGACCCGACGACCTATGGCTACACCTTC. This codes for CASTNRDPTTYGYTF.

V usage is TRBV20-1 and J usage is TRBJ2-1; 11 positions match TRBD2. The CDR3 covers 14 residues. J lost 8 bases, V lost 7 bases, and 10 bases had no gene match. Germline CDR1 DFQATT, CDR2 SNEGSKA (reference sequence). The CDR3 spells CSGSNSGRVYEQFF. For the CDR3, the DNA is TGCAGTGGGTCCAATAGCGGGAGGGTTTATGAGCAGTTCTTC.

This clonotype was detected once. The J gene is TRBJ2-1, the V gene TRBV30; TRBD2 aligns across 8 bases. V lost 0 bases, J lost 7 bases, and 11 bases stayed unmatched. This CDR3 comprises 16 residues. Germline-derived CDR1 and CDR2 are GTSNPN and SVGIG (reference sequence). DNA for the CDR3: TGTGCCTGGAGTGTACGGGGGCGGGAGGCCAGGAATGAGCAGTTCTTC. Translating gives CAWSVRGREARNEQFF.